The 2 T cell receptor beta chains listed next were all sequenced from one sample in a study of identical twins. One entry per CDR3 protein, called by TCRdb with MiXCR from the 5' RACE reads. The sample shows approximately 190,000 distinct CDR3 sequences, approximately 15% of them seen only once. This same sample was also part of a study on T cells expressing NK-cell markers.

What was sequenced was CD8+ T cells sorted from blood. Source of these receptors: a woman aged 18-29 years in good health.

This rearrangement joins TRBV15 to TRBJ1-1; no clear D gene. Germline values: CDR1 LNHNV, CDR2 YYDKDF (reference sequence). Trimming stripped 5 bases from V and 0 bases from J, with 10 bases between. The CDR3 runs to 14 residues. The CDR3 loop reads CATSGYGLNTEAFF. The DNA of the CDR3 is TGTGCCACCAGCGGCTACGGCTTGAACACTGAAGCTTTCTTT.

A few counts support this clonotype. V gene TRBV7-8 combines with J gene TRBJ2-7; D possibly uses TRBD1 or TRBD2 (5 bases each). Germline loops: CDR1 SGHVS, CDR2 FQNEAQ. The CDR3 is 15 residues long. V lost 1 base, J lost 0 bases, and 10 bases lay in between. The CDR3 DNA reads TGTGCCAGCAGCTTAGTTTCGGGGCTCTCCTACGAGCAGTACTTC. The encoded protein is CASSLVSGLSYEQYF.